The 27 T cell receptor beta chains presented below share a single source sample, sequenced in a study of blood T cell repertoires in COVID-19. Generated by immunoSEQ multiplex PCR, the TCRdb table keeps only in-frame clones and is missing some. The sample has around 180,000 clones, 75% to 85% seen once; the top ten hold about a sixth. The specimen was PBMCs or T cells enriched from blood (not recorded which). These receptors were collected from a woman aged 45-65 years with acute COVID-19.

The chain recombines TRBV7-2 with TRBJ2-2, with a weak D call TRBD2 (5 bases). Trimming cost V 6 bases and J 4 bases, with 12 bases left between them. The germline V gene has CDR1 SGHTA and CDR2 FQGNSA. The CDR3 consists of 14 residues. In DNA, the CDR3 is TGTGCCAGCAGGACACGGGGAAGCACCGGGGAGCTGTTTTTT. Translation gives CASRTRGSTGELFF.

V gene TRBV19 combines with J gene TRBJ1-1; D remains unclear. The length of the CDR3 is 12 residues. Trimming took 2 bases from V and 8 from J, leaving 9 bases between them. Germline CDR1 reads LNHDA; CDR2 reads SQIVND (reference sequence). The CDR3 is CASSIIGGEAFF. The CDR3 DNA reads as TGTGCCAGTAGTATAATAGGCGGGGAAGCTTTCTTT.

CDR3 amino acids: CSVAGQGSNYGYTF. DNA of the CDR3: TGCAGCGTGGCGGGACAGGGGAGCAACTATGGCTACACCTTC. J is TRBJ1-2 and V is TRBV29-1; 10 bases map to TRBD1. Trimming took 6 bases from V and 2 from J; bases not matched to a gene: 6. The V gene's germline CDR1 is SQVTM and CDR2 ANQGSEA. This CDR3 is 14 amino acids long.

The CDR3 DNA sequence: TGTGCCAGCAGCTTAGGTGGGGGCATGAACACTGAAGCTTTCTTT. Protein product: CASSLGGGMNTEAFF. The V call is TRBV11-3, the J call TRBJ1-1, with D perhaps matching TRBD1 (6 bases). CDR1 is SGHNT, CDR2 YENEEA, per germline. There are 15 residues in the CDR3. Trimming pared 1 base from V and 0 bases from J, leaving 9 bases between.

The chain uses TRBV7-6 and TRBJ2-1, with 15 nucleotides matching TRBD2. CDR1 SGHVS and CDR2 FNYEAQ come from the germline V gene. The CDR3 has 20 residues. V lost 2 bases, J lost 3 bases, and 11 bases stayed unmatched. DNA of the CDR3: TGTGCCAGCAGCTTATCTGTCGGGACTAGCGGGGGGTCAGTCTACAATGAGCAGTTCTTC. Its protein product is CASSLSVGTSGGSVYNEQFF.

J is TRBJ1-5 and V is TRBV5-8; 8 nucleotides align to TRBD1. CDR1 is SGHTS and CDR2 is YDEGEE in the germline V gene. Germline trimming cut 4 bases from V and 6 bases from J; bases unmatched to any gene: 9. The CDR3 is 15 residues long. CDR3 coding DNA: TGTGCCAGCAGCCCTCGGACAGGGAGGGTTCAGCCCCAGCATTTT. This encodes CASSPRTGRVQPQHF. Full variable domain (outside the CDR3, taken from reference TRBV5-8 and TRBJ1-5): EAGVTQSPTHLIKTRGQQATLRCSPISGHTSVYWYQQALGLGLQFLLWYDEGEERNRGNFPPRFSGRQFPNYSSELNVNALELEDSALYLCASSPRTGRVQPQHFGDGTRLSIL.

CDR3 in amino acids: CATSSLRTGGARFLGNEKLFF. The CDR3 DNA reads TGTGCCACCAGCAGCCTCCGCACAGGGGGCGCTCGATTTCTCGGCAATGAAAAACTGTTTTTT. This chain joins TRBV15 and TRBJ1-4, with 9 bases fitting TRBD1. This CDR3 has 21 amino acids. V shed 3 bases, J shed 5 bases, and the junction held 22 bases outside the gene matches. Germline V lookup: CDR1 LNHNV, CDR2 YYDKDF (reference sequence). The full variable domain, in which reference TRBV15 and TRBJ1-4 provide the parts outside the CDR3, is DAMVIQNPRYQVTQFGKPVTLSCSQTLNHNVMYWYQQKSSQAPKLLFHYYDKDFNNEADTPDNFQSRRPNTSFCFLDIRSPGLGDTAMYLCATSSLRTGGARFLGNEKLFFGSGTQLSVL.

The V and J genes are TRBV28 and TRBJ1-1; D not resolved. The CDR3 totals 13 residues. V lost 8 bases and J lost 11, with 21 bases in between. Germline assignment: CDR1 MDHEN and CDR2 SYDVKM. CDR3 sequence: CASWGVAVSTAFF. The DNA of the CDR3 is TGTGCCAGCTGGGGAGTAGCAGTCTCGACGGCTTTCTTT.

The chain uses TRBV28 and TRBJ1-5; TRBD1 matches 7 bases. There are 19 residues in the CDR3. Germline V gene sequence: CDR1 MDHEN, CDR2 SYDVKM. V trimming: 3 bases; J trimming: 5 bases; junction bases outside the gene matches: 19. The CDR3 bases are TGTGCCAGCAGTTTCTCTGTCCTCCGACAGGGTTCCTTCTATCAGCCCCAGCATTTT. Translating it yields CASSFSVLRQGSFYQPQHF.

V usage is TRBV10-2 and J usage is TRBJ2-2; D remains ambiguous. Trimming shortened V by 6 bases and J by 4 bases, and 6 bases separated the two germline ends. The CDR3 loop spans 12 amino acids. Germline V gene sequence: CDR1 WSHSY, CDR2 SAAADI. The CDR3 is CASSWSTGELFF. CDR3 DNA sequence: TGCGCCAGCAGCTGGAGCACCGGGGAGCTGTTTTTT.

This chain joins TRBV3-1 (or the pseudogene TRBV3-2) and TRBJ2-7, with D possibly being TRBD1 (5 bases). Trimming cost V 3 bases and J 5 bases, with 11 bases left between them. In germline, CDR1 is LGHDT, CDR2 YNNKEL (reference sequence). The length of the CDR3 is 13 residues. CDR3 nucleotides: TGTGCCAGCAGCCAGGGGCCGGTGGACGAGCAGTACGTC. Protein sequence: CASSQGPVDEQYV.

The chain carries TRBV7-2 and TRBJ2-7, with 8 positions matching TRBD2. The CDR3 totals 13 residues. Germline CDR1 is SGHTA and CDR2 is FQGNSA. V gave up 4 bases and J gave up 7 bases; unmatched junction bases: 6. The CDR3, as DNA: TGTGCCAGCAGCTCATACGGGGGGGGTGAGCAGTACGTC. It specifies CASSSYGGGEQYV.

The rearrangement uses TRBV4-1 and TRBJ2-1, with 8 bases fitting TRBD2. The V gene's germline CDR1 is MGHRA and CDR2 YSYEKL. V trimming: 1 base; J trimming: 5 bases; junction bases outside the gene matches: 7. There are 16 residues in the CDR3. The CDR3 region has the DNA TGCGCCAGCAGCCAAGTCCCCCGGGGGGGGAACAATGAGCAGTTCTTC. Amino acids: CASSQVPRGGNNEQFF.

The chain carries TRBV20-1 and TRBJ1-1; TRBD1 might be the D (5 bases). This CDR3 is built from 11 residues. Germline assignment: CDR1 DFQATT and CDR2 SNEGSKA (reference sequence). The ends were cut back, 6 bases at V and 7 bases at J, with 12 bases in the middle. The CDR3 nucleotides read TGCAGTGCCCCGGGACTCATTGAAGCTTTCTTT. It translates to CSAPGLIEAFF.

The genes are TRBV7-6 and TRBJ2-6; no clear D. Deletions cut 1 base from V and 16 bases from J, with 14 bases between. The germline CDR1 and CDR2 sequences are SGHVS and FNYEAQ. The CDR3 contains 13 residues. CDR3 nucleotides: TGTGCCAGCAGCTTAGACCCCGGGTCACCTCTGACTTTC. Its protein product is CASSLDPGSPLTF.

This clone has a handful of counts. The chain couples TRBV2 to TRBJ2-5; the match to TRBD2 covers 10 bases. Germline-derived CDR1 and CDR2 are SNHLY and FYNNEI. The trim removed 8 bases at V and 5 bases at J, leaving 8 bases unmatched. CDR3 length: 14 residues. The CDR3 DNA reads TGTGCCAGCCAGCGGGGGGGCCTTGAGGAGACCCAGTACTTC. It codes for CASQRGGLEETQYF. Full variable domain (outside the CDR3, taken from reference TRBV2 and TRBJ2-5): EPEVTQTPSHQVTQMGQEVILRCVPISNHLYFYWYRQILGQKVEFLVSFYNNEISEKSEIFDDQFSVERPDGSNFTLKIRSTKLEDSAMYFCASQRGGLEETQYFGPGTRLLVL.

The chain has TRBV29-1 and TRBJ1-1, with D possibly TRBD1 on 6 matching bases. Trimming removed 3 bases from V and 5 bases from J, with 22 bases in between. The germline V gene has CDR1 SQVTM and CDR2 ANQGSEA. The CDR3 length is 16 residues. CDR3 nucleotide sequence: TGCAGCGTTGATCCGGGTAGTAAAGGGAGGGGGACTGAAGCTTTCTTT. Residues: CSVDPGSKGRGTEAFF.

This clone was counted ten times or more. The chain links TRBV27 to TRBJ2-1; TRBD2 matches at 7 bases. With V trimmed by 3 bases and J by 7 bases, 6 bases remained unmatched. The CDR3 sequence is 14 residues long. In germline, CDR1 is MNHEY, CDR2 SMNVEV (reference sequence). CDR3 residues: CASSFSGVENEQFF. The DNA of the CDR3 is TGTGCCAGCAGTTTCAGCGGGGTGGAAAATGAGCAGTTCTTC.

Here the CDR3 reads CASSGSDTIYF. The CDR3, as DNA: TGTGCCAGCAGTGGCTCAGACACCATATATTTT. The V gene is TRBV25-1, the J gene TRBJ1-3; no reliable D call. The V end lost 4 bases, the J end lost 8 bases, and 6 bases lay between the germline ends. Germline V CDR1 and CDR2: MGHDK, SYGVNS. This CDR3 region has 11 residues.

This sequence joins TRBV5-5 and TRBJ1-1; D is unresolved. The CDR3 has 12 residues. The V end was cut by 4 bases, the J end by 7 bases, with 11 bases between. CDR1 is SGHKS, CDR2 YYEKEE, per germline (reference sequence). CDR3 sequence: CASSGREREAFF. The DNA for the CDR3 is TGTGCCAGCAGCGGACGGGAGCGTGAAGCTTTCTTT. Full variable domain (rest looked up from reference TRBV5-5 and TRBJ1-1): DAGVTQSPTHLIKTRGQQVTLRCSPISGHKSVSWYQQVLGQGPQFIFQYYEKEERGRGNFPDRFSARQFPNYSSELNVNALLLGDSALYLCASSGREREAFFGQGTRLTVV.

The chain has TRBV2 and TRBJ1-6; 7 bases fit TRBD1. The CDR3 is 15 residues long. V dropped 6 bases and J dropped 0; count of bases not matched to a gene: 2. Germline CDR1 SNHLY, CDR2 FYNNEI. The CDR3 nucleotides read TGTGCCAGCAGGGGACAGAGCTCCTATAATTCACCCCTCCACTTT. Protein product: CASRGQSSYNSPLHF.

The J gene is TRBJ2-3, the V gene TRBV19; the D gene is possibly TRBD2 (5 bases). The CDR3 loop spans 14 amino acids. CDR1 is LNHDA and CDR2 is SQIVND in the germline V gene (reference sequence). The ends were cut back, 9 bases at V and 1 base at J, with 14 bases in the middle. CDR3 residues: CASPSRRGTDTQYF. CDR3 DNA sequence: TGTGCCAGCCCCTCGCGGCGGGGCACAGATACGCAGTATTTT.

The chain is built from TRBV2 and TRBJ1-3; TRBD1 might be the D (6 bases). Looked up from germline, CDR1 is SNHLY and CDR2 is FYNNEI. V lost 6 bases, J lost 0 bases, and 9 bases lay in between. The CDR3 extends over 14 amino acids. The CDR3, as DNA: TGTGCCAGCAGATTGGACAGCTCTGGAAACACCATATATTTT. This encodes CASRLDSSGNTIYF.

J is TRBJ2-2 and V is TRBV5-6; 11 bases fit TRBD1. Trimming took 4 bases from V and 6 from J; bases not matched to a gene: 11. The CDR3 has 17 amino acids. The germline V gene has CDR1 SGHDT and CDR2 YYEEEE. CDR3: CASSRGPGQGESGELFF. DNA for the CDR3: TGTGCCAGCAGCCGTGGGCCGGGACAGGGGGAATCCGGGGAGCTGTTTTTT.

V is TRBV4-1 and J is TRBJ1-2, with 7 positions matching TRBD1. The length of the CDR3 is 14 residues. J gave up 13 bases and V 1 base, and 12 bases lay outside the gene matches. From germline, CDR1 is MGHRA and CDR2 YSYEKL. The CDR3 DNA sequence: TGCGCCAGCAGCCAAGGCCGACAGGGCCGTGCTTGCACCTTC. Its protein product is CASSQGRQGRACTF.

V usage is TRBV6-5 and J usage is TRBJ1-1, with 7 bases that match TRBD1. The J segment lost 4 bases and the V segment lost 8 bases, leaving 10 bases of the junction unmatched. The CDR3 runs to 14 residues. Germline CDR1 and CDR2: MNHEY and SVGAGI. CDR3: CASQLTGQVTEAFF. CDR3 DNA: TGTGCCAGCCAACTCACCGGACAGGTCACTGAAGCTTTCTTT.

This clone was seen a single time. This sequence joins TRBV9 and TRBJ1-6; TRBD1 matches at 10 bases. This CDR3 is 15 amino acids long. Looked up from germline, CDR1 is SGDLS and CDR2 is YYNGEE. The V gene end was trimmed by 0 bases and the J gene end by 7 bases; junction bases not matched to a gene: 1. CDR3 sequence (DNA): TGTGCCAGCAGCGTAGGGACAGGGGGAAATTCACCCCTCCACTTT. Encoded protein: CASSVGTGGNSPLHF.